This record looks at one T cell receptor (beta chain) sequence and its context. What it binds is not known. The entry originates in a study of vaccination and CD4 T cells after COVID-19. Study overall: The study drew post-COVID samples a median around 92 days after diagnosis (range 35 to 161). Median time from second vaccine dose to sampling was approximately 74 days (14 to 241).

The CDR3 totals 15 residues. Germline assignment: CDR1 DFQATT and CDR2 SNEGSKA (reference sequence). Trimming cost V 3 bases and J 0 bases, with 9 bases left between them. Cultured CD4+ T cells had their DNA profiled by the Oncomine TCR Beta short-read assay. Via MiXCR, TCRdb re-called the PCR reads, giving one row per CDR3 protein. This table holds around 19,000 distinct CDR3 sequences, roughly 45% found once. Treatment specified: approximately 10-day PBMC culture with coronavirus spike peptide pools or control peptides (ViraFEST assay). Sequencing was carried out using CD4+ T cells from blood, cultured in vitro. The TCR originated in a human donor who had recovered from COVID-19. The chain links TRBV20-1 to TRBJ1-6; weak D call: TRBD1 (5 bases). CDR3 DNA sequence: TGCAGTGCTAGGACAGCGGGCTCCTATAATTCACCCCTCCACTTT. Protein product: CSARTAGSYNSPLHF.